This TCR beta chain was profiled in a study of T cell changes during pregnancy in multiple sclerosis. The CDR3 sequence is 14 residues long. The junction had 3 bases not matched to a gene; V was cut back by 2 bases and J by 3 bases. Germline V CDR1 and CDR2: ENHRY, SYGVKD. Assay: immunoSEQ multiplex PCR; the TCRdb copy retains only in-frame clones and omits some. The sample shows around 97,000 clones, 90% of them seen only once. Sequenced material: peripheral blood, taken in the second trimester of pregnancy. The chain employs TRBV10-3 and TRBJ2-5; TRBD1 matches 7 bases. The source of this sequence is a female donor in good health, enrolled as a control in a pregnancy study. CDR3 sequence reads: CAISEDRDKETQYF. CDR3 nucleotides: TGTGCCATCAGTGAGGACAGGGATAAAGAGACCCAGTACTTC.